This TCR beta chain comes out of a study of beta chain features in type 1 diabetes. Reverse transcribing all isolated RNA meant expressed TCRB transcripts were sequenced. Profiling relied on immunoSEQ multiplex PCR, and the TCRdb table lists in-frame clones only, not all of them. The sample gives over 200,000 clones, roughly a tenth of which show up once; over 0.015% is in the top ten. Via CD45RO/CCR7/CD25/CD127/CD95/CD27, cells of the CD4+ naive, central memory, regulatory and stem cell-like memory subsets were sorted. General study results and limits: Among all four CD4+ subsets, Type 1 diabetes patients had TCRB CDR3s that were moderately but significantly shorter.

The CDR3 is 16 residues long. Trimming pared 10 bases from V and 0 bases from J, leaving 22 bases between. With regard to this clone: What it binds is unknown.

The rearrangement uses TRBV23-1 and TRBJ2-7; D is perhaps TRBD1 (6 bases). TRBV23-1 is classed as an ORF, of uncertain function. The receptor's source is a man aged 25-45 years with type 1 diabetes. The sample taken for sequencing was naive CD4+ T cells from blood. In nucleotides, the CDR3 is TGCGCCAACCAAGTCGTCATCGGGACATTCTCCTACGAGCAGTACTTC. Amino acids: CANQVVIGTFSYEQYF.